This passage covers 3 T cell receptor beta chains from one sample sequenced in a study of response to subunit inactivated influenza vaccine. TCRdb called the RT-PCR reads again in MiXCR, with one record for every CDR3 protein. This sample carries about 540,000 distinct CDR3 sequences, 11% to 15% of them seen once, and the ten largest clones take around 10%. Specimen: PBMCs from blood, collected approximately 12 days after vaccination. These receptors came from a man aged 50 to 59 who received an inactivated influenza vaccine.

The rearrangement uses TRBV29-1 and TRBJ1-2; D is ambiguous. The CDR3 covers 12 residues. V was clipped by 3 bases and J by 5 bases, with 10 bases between them. Germline loops: CDR1 SQVTM, CDR2 ANQGSEA. This CDR3 reads CSVDTRRYGYTF. The CDR3, as DNA: TGCAGCGTTGATACCAGACGGTATGGCTACACCTTC.

The chain uses TRBV20-1 and TRBJ1-5; unclear D gene. With 3 bases removed from V and 6 bases from J, the gap between germline ends came to 12 bases. CDR3 length: 13 residues. Germline lookup yields CDR1 DFQATT and CDR2 SNEGSKA (reference sequence). In nucleotides, the CDR3 is TGCAGTGCTAGGGCGGGGTTTGGTCAGCCCCAGCATTTT. Residues: CSARAGFGQPQHF.

This clonotype was seen a handful of times. This chain connects TRBV3-1 to TRBJ2-7, with unresolved D. V was cut by 4 bases and J by 4 bases, with 11 bases left in between. Germline V gene data show CDR1 as LGHDT and CDR2 as YNNKEL (reference sequence). This CDR3 is built from 13 residues. CDR3 amino acids: CASSPMSSYEQYF. The CDR3 coding sequence is TGTGCCAGCAGCCCTATGAGCTCATACGAGCAGTACTTC.